This section outlines one T cell receptor (beta chain) sequence together with its context. Its antigen is currently not known. No much larger clone exists at a distance of one base, and base qualities are not known. This specimen belongs to a study of blood T cell repertoires in COVID-19 (dated by TCRdb to 2018 to 2020). For the study in its entirety: Samples from collaborators originated in the United States, Italy and Spain and spanned both the acute and convalescent phases of COVID-19. The prospective study material was composed of cDNA or gDNA derived from T cells, B-cell-depleted T cells, or PBMCs. Deeply sampled blood TCRbeta repertoires from subjects exposed to, actively infected with, or recovered from COVID-19 were included in the dataset. The repertoires were released in a freely available public database meant as a resource for research on the immune response to SARS-CoV-2. HLA class I and class II types, where available, came from metadata supplied by the sample provider rather than from assay-based typing. Samples came from the ongoing ImmuneRACE study (first 160 participants) plus 1,254 subjects from 6 global collaborators. The sample metadata nearly always contained a de-identified subject ID, COVID-19 status, age in years and sex. Study-wide conclusions, independent of this receptor: The amount of clinical and demographic metadata varied by source and participant and was provided uncurated.

Enrolling through a virtual design, the prospective study's participants ranged in age from roughly 18 to 89 years and lived across more than 20 United States geographic areas. In the prospective study, cohorts were assigned on the basis of participant-reported clinical history obtained from a screening survey and a study questionnaire. In the prospective study, mobile phlebotomists collected whole blood, serum and a nasopharyngeal or oropharyngeal swab from each participant. Prospective study participants could optionally give additional blood draws and questionnaires over a 2-month period. Before DNA extraction, blood samples from the prospective study were shipped at room temperature or frozen. TCRbeta CDR3 regions were amplified from genomic DNA by means of the immunoSEQ Assay, a bias-controlled multiplex PCR. The study's processing was this. Within the assay, amplification of reference gene primers was used to estimate how many nucleated cells each sample contained. To quantify the absolute abundance of each unique TCRbeta CDR3 rearrangement, sequence reads were collapsed and filtered. For each sample, productive Simpson clonality was calculated as the square root of Simpson's diversity index over productive rearrangements. TCRdb provides this immuneACCESS table in a form limited to in-frame rearrangements. Some clones are lacking; in checked studies, under half of them reflect an unresolved V gene, and why the rest are absent is not known. V and J calls plus clone size are reproduced from that table; the DNA served to infer D and trimming. The sample profile shows fewer than 250,000 clones; about 86% of them were found once. 8% to 9.5% of the sample rests with the top ten.

The receptor was derived from a woman between 50 and 59 years old with acute COVID-19. The sequenced sample consisted of PBMCs or T cells enriched from blood (not recorded which).

The CDR3 protein is CASSPSWAPSGGAVDTQYF. The nucleotide sequence reads as follows: TGTGCCAGCAGCCCGTCCTGGGCTCCCAGCGGGGGGGCCGTAGATACGCAGTATTTT. The V and J segments used are TRBV7-2 and TRBJ2-3; 10 central nucleotides agree with TRBD2. The CDR3 has 19 amino acids, counting the end cysteine and phenylalanine. Only the CDR3 DNA is retained, 57 bases long and in frame from the first base. CDR1 is given as SGHTA and CDR2 as FQGNSA, both from the germline V gene. V is cut back by 5 bases and J by 5 bases, with 19 bases in the junction unmatched. With the portions outside the CDR3 filled from the reference TRBV7-2 and TRBJ2-3 genes, the complete variable region becomes GAGVSQSPSNKVTEKGKDVELRCDPISGHTALYWYRQSLGQGLEFLIYFQGNSAPDKSGLPSDRFSAERTGGSVSTLTIQRTQQEDSAVYLCASSPSWAPSGGAVDTQYFGPGTRLTVL.